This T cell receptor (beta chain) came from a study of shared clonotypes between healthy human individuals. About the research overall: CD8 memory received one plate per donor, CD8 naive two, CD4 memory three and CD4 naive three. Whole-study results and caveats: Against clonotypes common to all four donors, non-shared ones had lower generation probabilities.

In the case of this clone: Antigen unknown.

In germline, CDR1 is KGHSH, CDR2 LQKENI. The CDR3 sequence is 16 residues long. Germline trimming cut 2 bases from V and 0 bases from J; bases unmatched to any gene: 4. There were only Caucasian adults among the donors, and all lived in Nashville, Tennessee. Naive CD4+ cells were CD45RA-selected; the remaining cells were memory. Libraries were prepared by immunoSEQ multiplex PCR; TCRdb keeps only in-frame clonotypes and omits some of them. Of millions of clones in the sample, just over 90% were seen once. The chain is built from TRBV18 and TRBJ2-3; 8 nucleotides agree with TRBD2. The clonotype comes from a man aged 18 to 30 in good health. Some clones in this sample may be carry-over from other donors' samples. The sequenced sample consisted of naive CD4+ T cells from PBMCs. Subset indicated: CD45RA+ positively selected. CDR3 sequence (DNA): TGTGCCAGCTCACCATCCGCTAGCGGGAGCACAGATACGCAGTATTTT. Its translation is CASSPSASGSTDTQYF.